What follows are 17 T cell receptor beta chains derived from one specimen sequenced in a study of T-cell memory formation after mild COVID-19. TCRdb reanalysed the 5' RACE reads using MiXCR and keeps one entry per CDR3 protein. The profile shows 250,000 or so distinct CDR3 sequences, 18% of them singletons. The specimen sequenced was PBMCs or a T cell subset sorted from them (not recorded which). Every receptor here comes from a young man who had mild COVID-19 (a few samples of this study predate the infection). Cell type and time point are not known.

The rearrangement joins TRBV5-1 to TRBJ2-1, with D possibly TRBD1 on 5 matching bases. The CDR3 runs 15 residues. Germline CDR1 and CDR2: SGHRS and YFSETQ. V dropped 3 bases and J dropped 0 bases, with 10 bases sitting between them. For the CDR3, the DNA is TGCGCCAGCAGCTCGGACATTATCTCCTACAATGAGCAGTTCTTC. This translates into CASSSDIISYNEQFF.

This clonotype was recorded a few times. J is TRBJ2-7 and V is TRBV6-2 or TRBV6-3; D unresolved. The CDR3 length is 13 residues. Germline V gives CDR1 MNHEY, CDR2 SVGEGT. V was trimmed by 7 bases and J by 6 bases, leaving 16 bases between them. CDR3 nucleotide sequence: TGTGCCAGCAATCAGGACGGTTACGGCGAGCAGTACTTC. Amino acids: CASNQDGYGEQYF.

This clonotype was counted a few times. At one end, the junction sequence differs from germline, possibly due to a read error. The V gene is TRBV27, the J gene TRBJ1-1; possibly TRBD1 for D (5 bases). The V gene's germline CDR1 is MNHEY and CDR2 SMNVEV (reference sequence). This CDR3 is built from 14 residues. CDR3 loop: CASSLGRANNEAFF. CDR3 DNA: TGTGCCAGCAGTTTAGGCAGGGCAAACAATGAAGCTTTCTTT.

The V and J genes are TRBV5-1 and TRBJ2-6, with D possibly matching TRBD1 (6 bases). The CDR3 totals 17 residues. The germline V and J ends were trimmed by 4 bases and 0 bases, with 14 bases remaining between them. Germline lookup yields CDR1 SGHRS and CDR2 YFSETQ. This CDR3 reads CASSRTGFPSGANVLTF. CDR3 DNA: TGCGCCAGCAGCCGAACAGGGTTTCCCTCTGGGGCCAACGTCCTGACTTTC.

In this sample, this clonotype turned up a few times. The chain couples TRBV29-1 to TRBJ1-1; D gene ambiguous. Germline loops: CDR1 SQVTM, CDR2 ANQGSEA. The CDR3 runs 11 residues. Trimming removed 2 bases at V and 0 bases at J, with 1 base between. CDR3: CSVELNTEAFF. The CDR3, as DNA: TGCAGCGTTGAATTGAACACTGAAGCTTTCTTT.

In its sample, this clonotype was seen once. V gene TRBV24-1 combines with J gene TRBJ2-5; 9 nucleotides match TRBD1. The CDR3 sequence is 16 residues long. Trimming removed 9 bases from V and 3 bases from J; junction bases left unmatched: 13. Looked up from germline, CDR1 is KGHDR and CDR2 is SFDVKD. The CDR3 sequence is CATGGTGGDKKETQYF. The CDR3 DNA is TGTGCCACCGGAGGTACAGGGGGCGACAAAAAAGAGACCCAGTACTTC.

This clonotype came up a few times. The chain has TRBV14 and TRBJ2-1, with D uncertain. The CDR3 is 12 amino acids. Trimming left V 1 base short and J 15 bases short, with 13 bases between. CDR1 and CDR2 (germline): SGHDN, FVKESK. The DNA of the CDR3 is TGTGCCAGCAGCCAAGGCTACCGCTCCTTGTTCTTC. Its protein is CASSQGYRSLFF.

The chain couples TRBV4-2 to TRBJ2-2, with D perhaps TRBD2 (5 bases). Germline assignment: CDR1 LGHNA and CDR2 YNFKEQ. CDR3 length: 15 residues. V gave up 5 bases and J gave up 6 bases, with 16 bases separating them. The CDR3 coding sequence is TGTGCCAGCAGCGAAGGTAATAGCGTCGCCGGGGAGCTGTTTTTT. Translation: CASSEGNSVAGELFF.

This clonotype was observed at least ten times. The CDR3 nucleotides read TGTGCCAGCGGGGGGTCCTTGGGGAATGAGCAGTTCTTC. Translating it yields CASGGSLGNEQFF. The chain employs TRBV7-2 and TRBJ2-1; the D gene is possibly TRBD2 (6 bases). Trimming pared 8 bases from V and 7 bases from J, leaving 15 bases between. The CDR3 runs 13 residues. The germline CDR1 and CDR2 sequences are SGHTA and FQGNSA.

The V gene is TRBV29-1, the J gene TRBJ1-3; no definite D call. The V gene lost 6 bases and the J gene lost 2 bases, with 8 bases spanning the gap. Germline V gene lookup returns CDR1 SQVTM and CDR2 ANQGSEA. This CDR3 contains 12 residues. The DNA for the CDR3 is TGCAGCGTCCAGATCACTGGAAACACCATATATTTT. Its protein is CSVQITGNTIYF.

The table lists this clonotype with a few counts. The chain recombines TRBV4-3 with TRBJ2-7; D gene unclear. CDR3 length equals 14 residues. Per germline, CDR1 LGHNA and CDR2 YSLEER. Trimming cost V 4 bases and J 3 bases, with 13 bases left between them. In DNA, the CDR3 is TGCGCCAGCAGCCGTGAAAAGGCAGTCTACGAGCAGTACTTC. Translating it yields CASSREKAVYEQYF.

The V gene is TRBV5-1, the J gene TRBJ1-2; D uncertain. Deletions cut 0 bases from V and 4 bases from J, with 13 bases between. Germline V CDR1 and CDR2: SGHRS, YFSETQ. The CDR3 has 15 amino acids. The CDR3 region has the DNA TGCGCCAGCAGCTTGGGAGGCTACACCGTCTATGGCTACACCTTC. The encoded protein is CASSLGGYTVYGYTF.

The table lists this clonotype with a few counts. The V call is TRBV5-1, the J call TRBJ2-3; TRBD1 or TRBD2 may be the D gene (6 bases each). CDR1 is SGHRS, CDR2 YFSETQ, per germline. This CDR3 is built from 18 residues. The germline V and J ends were trimmed by 1 base and 4 bases, with 22 bases remaining between them. The CDR3 coding sequence is TGCGCCAGCAGCTTGAACCCAGGCTCGGGAGCAGGGGCAGATACGCAGTATTTT. It translates to CASSLNPGSGAGADTQYF.

This clonotype occurred many times. The chain's CDR3 is CASSHPTRQGGYNEQFF. The CDR3 DNA reads as TGCGCCAGCAGCCACCCCACCCGACAGGGGGGCTACAATGAGCAGTTCTTC. The chain links TRBV4-3 to TRBJ2-1; 9 positions agree with TRBD1. With 3 bases clipped from V and 3 bases from J, the junction kept 9 bases outside the gene matches. Germline CDR1 is LGHNA and CDR2 is YSLEER. The CDR3 covers 17 residues.

This clonotype was seen more than once but under ten times. The chain combines TRBV5-1 with TRBJ1-4; D unresolved. V gave up 4 bases and J gave up 6 bases, with 10 bases separating them. This CDR3 is built from 13 residues. Per the germline V gene, CDR1 is SGHRS and CDR2 is YFSETQ. Written as DNA, the CDR3 is TGCGCCAGCAGCCCGATGACGGATGAAAAACTGTTTTTT. It specifies CASSPMTDEKLFF.

The chain links TRBV7-9 to TRBJ2-1; D call uncertain. Germline CDR1 SEHNR, CDR2 FQNEAQ (reference sequence). This CDR3 region has 14 residues. V was clipped by 2 bases and J by 3 bases, with 8 bases between them. The CDR3 bases are TGTGCCAGCAGCTTATTTGGTGGCTACAATGAGCAGTTCTTC. Translation: CASSLFGGYNEQFF.

This clonotype was detected ten times or more. The V gene is TRBV12-3 or TRBV12-4, the J gene TRBJ1-1; D gene ambiguous. V was trimmed by 2 bases and J by 8 bases, leaving 15 bases between them. The CDR3 extends over 14 amino acids. DNA of the CDR3: TGTGCCAGCAGTTTATCCAGCACACCTATAGAAGCTTTCTTT. It encodes CASSLSSTPIEAFF.